The source of this T cell receptor (beta chain) is a study of TIL therapy for anti-PD-1-resistant metastatic lung cancer. This was the immunoSEQ v3 assay. Measured with immunoSEQ multiplex PCR; TCRdb has only the in-frame clones, and not every one. There are roughly 46,000 clones in the sample; about 86% occur only once, and around 5% lies in the top ten. There are a few counts of this clone. Germline V gene sequence: CDR1 LNHDA, CDR2 SQIVND (reference sequence). The CDR3 covers 15 residues. V shed 5 bases and J 4 bases; nucleotides not matched to a gene: 7. The time point is: pre-treatment sample, taken before nivolumab and TIL therapy.

This sequence was found in a person aged 25 to 80 with non-small cell lung cancer. Material: blood, obtained at baseline. The chain employs TRBV19 and TRBJ1-2, with 10 positions matching TRBD1. The CDR3: CASSSDRGKSYGYTF. The CDR3 DNA follows: TGTGCCAGTAGTTCGGACAGGGGGAAAAGCTATGGCTACACCTTC.